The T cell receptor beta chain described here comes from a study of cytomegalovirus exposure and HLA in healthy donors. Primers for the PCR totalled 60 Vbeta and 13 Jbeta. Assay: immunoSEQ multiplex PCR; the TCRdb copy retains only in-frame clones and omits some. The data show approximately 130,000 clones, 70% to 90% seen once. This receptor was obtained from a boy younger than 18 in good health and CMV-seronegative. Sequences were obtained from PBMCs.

CDR3 sequence reads: CASSVDAGAITEAFF. The CDR3 DNA follows: TGTGCCAGCAGCGTAGATGCAGGGGCGATCACTGAAGCTTTCTTT. This chain connects TRBV9 to TRBJ1-1; D may be TRBD1 (6 bases). The CDR3 spans 15 residues. Trimming removed 0 bases from V and 4 bases from J, with 13 bases in between. Germline V CDR1 and CDR2: SGDLS, YYNGEE.